These T cell receptor beta chains were read from a single sample in a study of CD8 T cells in ankylosing spondylitis. TCRdb re-derived calls from the 5' RACE reads in MiXCR, one entry per CDR3 protein. This sample has fewer than 550,000 distinct CDR3 sequences; less than 6% occur once, and the top ten carry around 3.5%. What was sequenced was blood, either unsorted or a sorted T cell fraction (not recorded which). The receptors derive from a male donor with ankylosing spondylitis. Each CDR3 is given with its conserved first and last residue. D genes are given only for firm matches. Clone size is stated in some rows and not others, as once, few, many or a class when expanded.

15 | TRBJ2-3 | many | TRBV7-9 | NA | CASSPGTTSTDTQYF | TGTGCCAGCAGCCCAGGGACAACCAGCACAGATACGCAGTATTTT
13 | TRBJ2-4 | NA | TRBV7-9 | NA | CASSAPGENIQYF | TGTGCCAGCAGCGCACCTGGGGAAAACATTCAGTACTTC
15 | TRBJ2-1 | many | TRBV11-2 | NA | CASSFGVLGYNEQFF | TGTGCCAGCAGCTTTGGTGTCCTGGGCTACAATGAGCAGTTCTTC
12 | TRBJ2-7 | NA | TRBV5-1 | NA | CASSADGYEQYF | TGCGCCAGCAGCGCGGACGGTTACGAGCAGTACTTC
11 | TRBJ2-2 | many | TRBV12-3/TRBV12-4 | NA | CASRVSGELFF | TGTGCCAGCAGAGTCAGCGGGGAGCTGTTTTTT
15 | TRBJ1-6 | many | TRBV7-9 | NA | CASSALDWTSSPLHF | TGTGCCAGCAGCGCCCTGGACTGGACCAGTTCACCCCTCCACTTT
13 | TRBJ2-7 | many | TRBV20-1 | NA | CSASVDSIYEQYF | TGCAGTGCTAGCGTGGACAGTATATACGAGCAGTACTTC
13 | TRBJ2-5 | many | TRBV7-9 | NA | CASSPPGGETQYF | TGTGCCAGCAGCCCGCCCGGGGGAGAGACCCAGTACTTC
16 | TRBJ2-6 | many | TRBV7-9 | NA | CASSYRGVPGANVLTF | TGTGCCAGCAGCTACCGTGGGGTCCCTGGGGCCAACGTCCTGACTTTC
13 | TRBJ2-3 | many | TRBV6-6 | NA | CASADSPGDTQYF | TGTGCCAGCGCGGACTCCCCAGGAGATACGCAGTATTTT
15 | TRBJ2-3 | few | TRBV4-1 | TRBD2 | CASSRTSGAVDTQYF | TGCGCCAGCAGCCGAACTAGCGGGGCGGTAGATACGCAGTATTTT
14 | TRBJ1-1 | many | TRBV5-1 | NA | CASSLLEGTTEAFF | TGCGCCAGCAGCTTGTTGGAGGGGACCACTGAAGCTTTCTTT
13 | TRBJ1-2 | many | TRBV24-1 | NA | CATSERQNNGYTF | TGTGCCACCAGTGAGCGACAGAACAATGGCTACACCTTC
15 | TRBJ2-7 | NA | TRBV7-9 | TRBD2 | CASSSTSGGKYEQYF | TGTGCCAGCAGCTCGACTAGCGGGGGGAAGTACGAGCAGTACTTC
14 | TRBJ2-5 | NA | TRBV11-3 | NA | CASSLDGGSGTQYF | TGTGCCAGCAGCTTAGACGGGGGATCGGGGACCCAGTACTTC
13 | TRBJ1-1 | many | TRBV20-1 | NA | CSARAGSDTEAFF | TGCAGTGCTAGAGCAGGATCGGACACTGAAGCTTTCTTT
14 | TRBJ2-4 | NA | TRBV11-3 | NA | CASSLRGGENIQYF | TGTGCCAGCAGCTTGAGAGGGGGAGAAAACATTCAGTACTTC
14 | TRBJ1-3 | many | TRBV20-1 | NA | CSARKGGSGNTIYF | TGCAGTGCTCGTAAGGGGGGCTCTGGAAACACCATATATTTT
17 | TRBJ2-3 | few | TRBV6-2/TRBV6-3 | NA | CASSNRLAASSTDTQYF | TGTGCCAGCAGTAACCGACTGGCGGCATCTAGCACAGATACGCAGTATTTT
16 | TRBJ2-1 | many | TRBV4-1 | TRBD2 | CASSQVHSGDPNEQFF | TGCGCCAGCAGCCAAGTCCATAGCGGGGATCCTAATGAGCAGTTCTTC
19 | TRBJ2-3 | NA | TRBV5-1 | TRBD2 | CASSSRLAGGSGLGDTQYF | TGCGCCAGCAGCTCCAGACTAGCGGGAGGGAGTGGACTTGGAGATACGCAGTATTTT
15 | TRBJ1-2 | many | TRBV7-9 | NA | CASSRVSQGSHGYTF | TGTGCCAGCAGCCGAGTTTCCCAGGGGTCGCATGGCTACACCTTC
15 | TRBJ2-1 | many | TRBV29-1 | NA | CSVIDSGHWTNEQFF | TGCAGCGTGATAGACTCCGGTCACTGGACCAATGAGCAGTTCTTC